This TCR beta chain derives from a study of vaccination effects on CD4 cells after COVID-19. CD4+ T cells specific for antigen were expanded with viral peptide pools by the ViraFEST assay before sequencing. Scientists isolated CD4+ T cells after a roughly nine-day culture period ended. The participants, recipients of two vaccine doses, got either BNT162b2 or mRNA-1273. Vaccinees lacked prior SARS-CoV-2 infection and tested negative for nucleocapsid antibodies. V was clipped by 0 bases and J by 2 bases, with 20 bases between them. This CDR3 spans 19 amino acids. Per the germline V gene, CDR1 is SGHAT and CDR2 is FQNNGV. This table comes from immunoSEQ multiplex PCR, and its TCRdb copy is limited to in-frame clones, with some not included. The profile covers approximately 30,000 clones, with 70% to 75% appearing a single time and about 9.4% taken by the ten largest. As regards this clone: Its cognate antigen is unknown.

The sequenced sample was CD4+ T cells from PBMCs cultured with HCoV-NL63 spike peptides, obtained after COVID-19 vaccination. The sequence was collected from a human donor who received a COVID-19 vaccine. J is TRBJ2-1 and V is TRBV11-2, with TRBD2 as a possible D gene (6 bases). The CDR3: CASSLEGFGAGGAYNEQFF. The CDR3 DNA follows: TGTGCCAGCAGCTTAGAGGGGTTTGGTGCTGGAGGGGCCTACAATGAGCAGTTCTTC.